The clone carrying this T cell receptor beta chain was detected only a few times. There are 13 residues in the CDR3. Germline V CDR1 and CDR2: MNHEY, SVGAGI. V lost 4 bases and J lost 1, with 7 bases in between. The sample belongs to a study of blood T cell repertoires in COVID-19. Study context: Italy, Spain and the United States were the sources of the convalescent and acute COVID-19 samples. PBMCs, B-cell-depleted T cells, or T cells were the source of the cDNA or gDNA that made up the material.

Original methodology: Nucleated cell counts were estimated from reference gene primer amplification. TCRdb's table, derived via immunoSEQ multiplex PCR, lists solely in-frame clones and lacks some. V, J and clone size reflect that table, while D and trimming were determined from the DNA. The sample comprises 150,000 to 200,000 clones, over 75% of which are singletons, and about 6.9% rests with the top ten. The V call is TRBV6-5, the J call TRBJ1-1; unclear D gene. The origin of this receptor is a man older than 75 with COVID-19, enrolled during active disease. What was sequenced was peripheral blood. This chain's CDR3 is CASSSSQNTEAFF. CDR3 in DNA: TGTGCCAGCAGTTCCTCACAGAACACTGAAGCTTTCTTT.